What follows describes a single T cell receptor (beta chain). The antigen remains undetermined. Peripheral blood came from all dose cohorts at three timepoints. The data were taken from a study of OX40 agonist ivuxolimab in advanced cancers. As for the study in general: Every 2 weeks, ivuxolimab was infused into the patients intravenously at between 0.01 and 10 mg/kg.

V gave up 3 bases and J gave up 0 bases; unmatched junction bases: 4. Germline V CDR1 and CDR2: SGHVS, FQNEAQ. This CDR3 is built from 17 residues. Study conclusions and caveats: Compared with others, partial responders at 0.1-3.0 mg/kg displayed clonal expansion among the lowest. Dosing at 0.1 to 3.0 mg/kg was accompanied by clonal expansion of CD4+ and CD8+ blood T cells by week 6.

Produced via immunoSEQ multiplex PCR; TCRdb's table is partial and in-frame only. The data show some 80,000 clones, over 75% seen once. This TCR was sampled from an adult with an advanced solid tumor such as melanoma, head and neck, liver or kidney cancer. The sequencing here drew on CD4+ or CD8+ T cells sorted from blood, taken in a trial of the OX40 agonist ivuxolimab. This chain uses TRBV7-8 with TRBJ1-4, with 10 bases aligning to TRBD1. The CDR3 protein is CASSLKTGGSTNEKLFF. The DNA of the CDR3 is TGTGCCAGCAGCTTGAAGACAGGGGGCTCAACTAATGAAAAACTGTTTTTT.